Here is one TCR beta chain with its context. Its antigen is as yet unknown. This sample is part of a study of siplizumab effects on memory and regulatory T cells. Overall study results and limits: It was not possible to assign a naive or memory phenotype to roughly 80-96% of proliferating CD4+ or CD8+ clones. A significant reduction in alloreactive sequences traceable to unstimulated CD4+ memory cells was produced by siplizumab. Mappable alloreactive CD4+ clones came from Treg cells roughly 65% of the time on average with siplizumab, against about 26% in controls.

This table comes from immunoSEQ multiplex PCR, and its TCRdb copy is limited to in-frame clones, with some not included. Of some 90,000 clones in the sample, over 80% were seen once. V was clipped by 2 bases and J by 2 bases; unmatched bases: 4. The CDR3 spans 15 residues. Germline V lookup: CDR1 SGHNT, CDR2 YYREEE (reference sequence). The J gene is TRBJ2-7, the V gene TRBV5-4; TRBD2 agrees at 10 bases. Input material: CD4+ T cells sorted from blood. This clonotype originated in a human donor in good health. CDR3 DNA sequence: TGTGCCAGCAGCTTTTATAGCGGGGGGACCTACGAGCAGTACTTC. Translating gives CASSFYSGGTYEQYF.